These T cell receptor beta chains were read from a single sample in a study of PD-1 blockade in mismatch repair-deficient tumors. Sequenced by immunoSEQ multiplex PCR; TCRdb stores in-frame clones only, minus some. Seen here are 15,000 to 20,000 clones, approximately 84% observed once, and the top ten hold roughly 1.7%. The sample in question was PBMCs, obtained less than 25 weeks after starting pembrolizumab. All receptors derive from an adult with mismatch repair-deficient cancer. CDR3s include the opening cysteine and the closing phenylalanine or tryptophan. A D gene is named only where the DNA matches it firmly. Clone size is not always given. Where it is, it says once, few, many or a class for expanded clones.

TRBV27	once	TRBJ2-2	TRBD1	CASSLSGRGLTGELFF	TGTGCCAGCAGTTTATCTGGTAGGGGGCTCACCGGGGAGCTGTTTTTT
TRBV5-1	.	TRBJ1-1	.	CASSPPGHWNTEAFF	TGCGCCAGCAGCCCTCCGGGACACTGGAACACTGAAGCTTTCTTT
TRBV27	few	TRBJ2-7	.	CASSPAGSSYEQYF	TGTGCCAGCAGCCCAGCCGGGTCCTCCTACGAGCAGTACTTC
TRBV5-6	.	TRBJ2-3	TRBD2	CASSSALAGRDTQYF	TGTGCCAGCAGCTCCGCACTAGCGGGAAGAGATACGCAGTATTTT
TRBV7-7	.	TRBJ2-7	TRBD1	CASSRGQGKGEQYF	TGTGCTAGCAGCCGGGGACAGGGAAAAGGCGAGCAGTACTTC
TRBV5-4	once	TRBJ1-2	.	CASSYTGSSSGYTF	TGTGCCAGCAGTTACACAGGGTCCTCTAGTGGCTACACCTTC
TRBV2	.	TRBJ2-1	.	CASSEAQQGVTYNEQFF	TGTGCCAGCAGTGAAGCGCAACAGGGAGTTACCTACAATGAGCAGTTCTTC
TRBV5-1	.	TRBJ2-1	TRBD2	CASSLYQRGLGEQFF	TGCGCCAGCAGCTTGTACCAGCGGGGTCTGGGTGAGCAGTTCTTC
TRBV11-2	.	TRBJ2-7	.	CASNLFGNSAEQYF	TGTGCCAGCAACTTATTCGGGAATAGCGCCGAGCAGTACTTC
TRBV6-5	.	TRBJ2-7	TRBD2	CASSFSGRSEAYF	TGTGCCAGCAGTTTTAGCGGGAGATCCGAAGCCTACTTC
TRBV5-1	.	TRBJ1-3	.	CASSLMEGNTIYF	TGCGCCAGCAGCTTGATGGAGGGAAACACCATATATTTT
TRBV5-1	.	TRBJ2-2	.	CASTNNLANTGELFF	TGCGCCAGCACGAACAACCTAGCGAACACCGGGGAGCTGTTTTTT
TRBV19	once	TRBJ2-5	TRBD2	CASSPGLAGGPRETQYF	TGTGCCAGTAGTCCCGGACTAGCGGGAGGGCCCCGAGAGACCCAGTACTTC
TRBV7-2	.	TRBJ2-7	.	CASSLARSYEQYF	TGTGCCAGCAGCTTAGCGCGATCCTACGAGCAGTACTTC
TRBV19	.	TRBJ2-1	TRBD2	CASSLLAGGRHEQFF	TGTGCCAGTAGTCTGCTAGCGGGAGGGCGCCATGAGCAGTTCTTC
TRBV16	.	TRBJ1-4	.	CASSQQANLNEKLFF	TGTGCCAGCAGCCAACAAGCTAACCTTAATGAAAAACTGTTTTTT
TRBV28	.	TRBJ1-2	.	CASSQRPLYGYTF	TGTGCCAGCAGTCAGCGGCCTCTCTATGGCTACACCTTC
TRBV7-2	.	TRBJ2-2	.	CASSPDTNTGELFF	TGTGCCAGCAGCCCGGACACAAACACCGGGGAGCTGTTTTTT
TRBV19	.	TRBJ1-6	.	CASSWDIRNSPLHF	TGTGCCAGTAGTTGGGACATCCGTAATTCACCCCTCCACTTT
TRBV5-1	once	TRBJ1-3	.	CASSAQVGNTIYF	TGCGCCAGCAGCGCACAAGTGGGAAACACCATATATTTT
TRBV7-9	.	TRBJ2-1	TRBD2	CASSFGLASGQNEQFF	TGTGCCAGCAGCTTCGGACTGGCTAGCGGGCAGAATGAGCAGTTCTTC
TRBV27	.	TRBJ2-7	.	CASSKPGSYEQYF	TGTGCCAGCTCTAAACCAGGCTCCTACGAGCAGTACTTC
TRBV28	.	TRBJ2-7	TRBD2	CASSFSLRLAGYEQYF	TGTGCCAGCAGTTTCTCCTTGAGACTAGCGGGCTACGAGCAGTACTTC
TRBV19	few	TRBJ2-7	.	CASSFSDGGYSYEQYF	TGTGCCAGTAGTTTCTCGGACGGAGGCTATTCCTACGAGCAGTACTTC
TRBV7-8	once	TRBJ1-6	.	CASSLAAHSYNSPLHF	TGTGCCAGCAGCTTAGCGGCACACAGTTATAATTCACCCCTCCACTTT
TRBV4-2	.	TRBJ2-5	TRBD1	CASSQDLRDRDRVDF	TGTGCCAGCAGCCAAGACCTCCGGGATCGGGACAGGGTTGACTTC
TRBV7-3	.	TRBJ2-5	TRBD2	CASSMGLAETQYF	TGTGCCAGCAGCATGGGACTAGCCGAGACCCAGTACTTC
TRBV9	.	TRBJ1-1	.	CASSVSVDTEAFF	TGTGCCAGCAGCGTTTCGGTTGACACTGAAGCTTTCTTT
TRBV28	.	TRBJ1-2	.	CASSPLGYRYGYTF	TGTGCCAGCAGCCCCCTGGGCTACCGGTATGGCTACACCTTC
TRBV11-1	.	TRBJ2-1	TRBD1	CASSSRDRLVQFF	TGTGCCAGCAGCTCACGGGACAGGTTGGTGCAGTTCTTC
TRBV2	.	TRBJ2-7	.	CASGSFSYEQYF	TGTGCCAGCGGGAGCTTCTCCTACGAGCAGTACTTC
TRBV5-4	.	TRBJ2-5	TRBD1	CASSPSTGGGETQYF	TGTGCCAGCAGCCCAAGTACAGGGGGCGGAGAGACCCAGTACTTC
TRBV6-1	.	TRBJ2-7	TRBD2	CASSEATSGYTYEQYF	TGTGCCAGCAGTGAAGCGACTAGCGGGTACACCTACGAGCAGTACTTC
TRBV2	.	TRBJ2-5	.	CASSDVEGETQYF	TGTGCCAGCAGTGACGTGGAGGGAGAGACCCAGTACTTC
TRBV2	few	TRBJ2-7	TRBD1	CAQTPGQGSYEQYF	TGTGCCCAAACCCCGGGACAGGGTTCCTACGAGCAGTACTTC
TRBV27	.	TRBJ1-4	.	CASSSSNEKLFF	TGTGCCAGCAGTTCCTCTAATGAAAAACTGTTTTTT
TRBV28	few	TRBJ2-7	TRBD2	CATLAGGPYEQYF	TGTGCCACCCTAGCGGGAGGACCCTACGAGCAGTACTTC
TRBV6-5	.	TRBJ2-7	TRBD2	CASSSGLAGRGEQYF	TGTGCCAGCAGCTCGGGACTAGCGGGAAGGGGCGAGCAGTACTTC
TRBV6-1	once	TRBJ2-2	TRBD2	CASSDSGIGGELFF	TGTGCCAGCAGTGATAGCGGGATCGGCGGGGAGCTGTTTTTT
TRBV12-5	.	TRBJ2-7	.	CASGLGPQVEQYF	TGTGCTAGTGGTTTGGGCCCCCAGGTCGAGCAGTACTTC
TRBV30	.	TRBJ2-1	.	CAWSVLGTGEQFF	TGTGCCTGGAGTGTATTGGGTACCGGGGAGCAGTTCTTC
TRBV29-1	.	TRBJ2-7	TRBD2	CSVTTGTSVSYEQYF	TGCAGCGTTACTACAGGGACTAGCGTTTCTTACGAGCAGTACTTC
TRBV5-1	.	TRBJ1-1	TRBD1	CASSSTGGTEAFF	TGCGCCAGCAGCTCAACAGGGGGCACTGAAGCTTTCTTT
TRBV27	.	TRBJ1-4	TRBD1	CASSPSGTGGGKLFF	TGTGCCAGCAGTCCCTCCGGGACAGGGGGCGGAAAACTGTTTTTT
TRBV5-1	once	TRBJ2-1	TRBD2	CASSLLATSGSNEQFF	TGCGCCAGCAGCCTTCTGGCGACTAGCGGGTCTAATGAGCAGTTCTTC
TRBV19	.	TRBJ1-5	.	CASTHLNQPQHF	TGTGCCAGTACCCACTTAAATCAGCCCCAGCATTTT
TRBV4-2	.	TRBJ2-2	TRBD2	CASRRSGGRIAGTGELFF	TGTGCCAGCCGGAGAAGCGGCGGGAGGATAGCGGGCACCGGGGAGCTGTTTTTT
TRBV18	.	TRBJ2-1	.	CASSGGVNEQFF	TGTGCCAGCTCAGGGGGCGTGAATGAGCAGTTCTTC
TRBV20-1	.	TRBJ1-2	.	CSATVNYGYTF	TGCAGCGCCACGGTGAACTATGGCTACACCTTC
TRBV5-4	.	TRBJ2-1	.	CASSSPGNEQFF	TGTGCCAGCAGCTCACCGGGCAATGAGCAGTTCTTC
TRBV11-2	.	TRBJ2-1	TRBD2	CASSFGLADYNEQFF	TGTGCCAGCAGCTTCGGACTAGCGGATTACAATGAGCAGTTCTTC